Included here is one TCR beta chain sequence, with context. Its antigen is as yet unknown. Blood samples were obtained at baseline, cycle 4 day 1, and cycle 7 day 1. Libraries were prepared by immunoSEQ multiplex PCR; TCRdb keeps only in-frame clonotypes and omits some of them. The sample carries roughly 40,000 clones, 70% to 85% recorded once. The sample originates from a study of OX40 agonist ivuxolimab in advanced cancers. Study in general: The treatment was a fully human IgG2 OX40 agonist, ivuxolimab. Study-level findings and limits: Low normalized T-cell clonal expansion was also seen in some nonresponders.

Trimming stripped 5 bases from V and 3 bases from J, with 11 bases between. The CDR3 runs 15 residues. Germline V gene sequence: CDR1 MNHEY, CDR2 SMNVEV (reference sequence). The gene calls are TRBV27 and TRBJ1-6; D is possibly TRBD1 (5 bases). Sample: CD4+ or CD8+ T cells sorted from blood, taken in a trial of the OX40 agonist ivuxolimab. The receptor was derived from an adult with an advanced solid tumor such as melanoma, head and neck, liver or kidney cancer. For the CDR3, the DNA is TGTGCCAGCAGTCTACAGGCCGGCTATAATTCACCCCTCCACTTT. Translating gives CASSLQAGYNSPLHF.